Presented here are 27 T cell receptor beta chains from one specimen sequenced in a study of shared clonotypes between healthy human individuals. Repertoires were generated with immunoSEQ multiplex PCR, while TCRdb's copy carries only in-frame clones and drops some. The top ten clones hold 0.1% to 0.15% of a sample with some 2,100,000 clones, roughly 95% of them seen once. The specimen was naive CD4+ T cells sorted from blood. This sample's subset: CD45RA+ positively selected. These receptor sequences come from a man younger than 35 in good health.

The CDR3 here is CASSEDRFYGYTF. The CDR3 nucleotides read TGTGCCAGCTCCGAGGACCGCTTCTATGGCTACACCTTC. This chain uses TRBV18 with TRBJ1-2; D not certain. Germline V gene sequence: CDR1 KGHSH, CDR2 LQKENI. V was cut by 6 bases and J by 4 bases, with 12 bases left in between. The CDR3 has 13 amino acids. Full variable domain (outside the CDR3, taken from reference TRBV18 and TRBJ1-2): NAGVMQNPRHLVRRRGQEARLRCSPMKGHSHVYWYRQLPEEGLKFMVYLQKENIIDESGMPKERFSAEFPKEGPSILRIQQVVRGDSAAYFCASSEDRFYGYTFGSGTRLTVV.

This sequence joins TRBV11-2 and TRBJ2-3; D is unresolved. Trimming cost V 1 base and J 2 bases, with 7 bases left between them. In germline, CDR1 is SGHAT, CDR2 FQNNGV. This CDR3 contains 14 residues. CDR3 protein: CASSLGAPTDTQYF. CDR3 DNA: TGTGCCAGCAGCTTAGGGGCCCCCACAGATACGCAGTATTTT.

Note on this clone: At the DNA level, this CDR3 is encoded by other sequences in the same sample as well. CDR3 bases: TGTGCCAGCAGCCTGGACTATCAAGAGACCCAGTACTTC. Amino acids: CASSLDYQETQYF. The V and J genes are TRBV11-2 and TRBJ2-5; D is possibly TRBD2 (6 bases). Per germline, CDR1 SGHAT and CDR2 FQNNGV. The length of the CDR3 is 13 residues. Trimming pared 5 bases from V and 2 bases from J, leaving 9 bases between.

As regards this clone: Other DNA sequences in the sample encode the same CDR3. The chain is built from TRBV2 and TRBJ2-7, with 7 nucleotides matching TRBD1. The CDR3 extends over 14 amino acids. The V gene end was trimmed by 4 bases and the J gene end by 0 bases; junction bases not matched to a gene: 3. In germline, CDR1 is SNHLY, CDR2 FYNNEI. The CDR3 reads CASSAQGSSYEQYF. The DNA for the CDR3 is TGTGCCAGCAGTGCACAGGGGAGCTCCTACGAGCAGTACTTC.

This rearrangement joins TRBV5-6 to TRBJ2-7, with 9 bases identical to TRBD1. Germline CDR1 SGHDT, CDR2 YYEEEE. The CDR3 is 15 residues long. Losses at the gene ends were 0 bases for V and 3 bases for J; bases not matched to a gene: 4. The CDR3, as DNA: TGTGCCAGCAGCTTGGTGGGACAGGGCAACTACGAGCAGTACTTC. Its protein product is CASSLVGQGNYEQYF.

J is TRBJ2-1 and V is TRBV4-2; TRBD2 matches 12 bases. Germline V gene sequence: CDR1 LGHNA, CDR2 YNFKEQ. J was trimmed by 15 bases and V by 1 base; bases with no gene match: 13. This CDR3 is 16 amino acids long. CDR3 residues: CASSQATSGGIYRAFF. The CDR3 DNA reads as TGTGCCAGCAGCCAAGCAACTAGCGGGGGGATTTACCGCGCGTTCTTC.

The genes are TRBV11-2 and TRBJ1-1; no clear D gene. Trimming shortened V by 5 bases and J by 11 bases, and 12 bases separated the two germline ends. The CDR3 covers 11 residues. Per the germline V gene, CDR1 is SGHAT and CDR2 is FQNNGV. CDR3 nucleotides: TGTGCCAGCAGCCAATCCCCCAGGGCTTTCTTT. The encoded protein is CASSQSPRAFF.

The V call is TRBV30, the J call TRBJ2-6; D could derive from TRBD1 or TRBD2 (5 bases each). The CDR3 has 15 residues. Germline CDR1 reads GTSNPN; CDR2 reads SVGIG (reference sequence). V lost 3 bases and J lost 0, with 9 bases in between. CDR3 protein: CAWSWGSSGANVLTF. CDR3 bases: TGTGCCTGGAGCTGGGGGAGCTCTGGGGCCAACGTCCTGACTTTC.

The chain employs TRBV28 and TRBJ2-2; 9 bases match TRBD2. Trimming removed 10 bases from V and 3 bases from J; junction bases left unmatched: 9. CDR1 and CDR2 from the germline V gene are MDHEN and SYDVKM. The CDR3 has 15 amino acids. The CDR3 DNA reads TGTGCCATTTCCCAGCGGGGGGCCGACACCGGGGAGCTGTTTTTT. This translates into CAISQRGADTGELFF.

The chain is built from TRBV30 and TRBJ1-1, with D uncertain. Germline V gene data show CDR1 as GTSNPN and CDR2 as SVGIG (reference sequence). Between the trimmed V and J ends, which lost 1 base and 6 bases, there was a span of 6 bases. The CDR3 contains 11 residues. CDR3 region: CAWSGEAEAFF. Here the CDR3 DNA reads TGTGCCTGGAGTGGGGAGGCTGAAGCTTTCTTT. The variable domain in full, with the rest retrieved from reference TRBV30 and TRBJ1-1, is SQTIHQWPATLVQPVGSPLSLECTVEGTSNPNLYWYRQAAGRGLQLLFYSVGIGQISSEVPQNLSASRPQDRQFILSSKKLLLSDSGFYLCAWSGEAEAFFGQGTRLTVV.

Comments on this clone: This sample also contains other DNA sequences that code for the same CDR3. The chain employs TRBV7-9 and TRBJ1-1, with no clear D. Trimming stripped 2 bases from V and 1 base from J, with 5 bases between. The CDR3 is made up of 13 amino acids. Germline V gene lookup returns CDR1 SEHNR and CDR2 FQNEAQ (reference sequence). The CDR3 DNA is TGTGCCAGCAGCTTATCCCAGAACACTGAAGCTTTCTTT. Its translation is CASSLSQNTEAFF.

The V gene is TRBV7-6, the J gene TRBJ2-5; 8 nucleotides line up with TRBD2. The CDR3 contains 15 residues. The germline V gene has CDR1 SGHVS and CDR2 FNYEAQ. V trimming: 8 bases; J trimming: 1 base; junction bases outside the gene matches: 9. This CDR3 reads CASSKLAASQETQYF. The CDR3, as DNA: TGTGCCAGCTCGAAACTAGCGGCTTCCCAAGAGACCCAGTACTTC.

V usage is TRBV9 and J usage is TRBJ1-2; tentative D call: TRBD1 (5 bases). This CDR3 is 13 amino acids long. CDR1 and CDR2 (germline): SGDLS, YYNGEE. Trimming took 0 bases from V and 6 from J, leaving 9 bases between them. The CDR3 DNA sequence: TGTGCCAGCAGCGTAGGAGGGGCCAATGGCTACACCTTC. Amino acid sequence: CASSVGGANGYTF.

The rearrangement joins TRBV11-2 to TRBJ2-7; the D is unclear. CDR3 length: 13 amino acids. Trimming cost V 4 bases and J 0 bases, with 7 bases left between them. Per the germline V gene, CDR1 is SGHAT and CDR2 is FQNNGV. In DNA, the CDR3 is TGTGCCAGCAGCTCGACGGACTCCTACGAGCAGTACTTC. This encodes CASSSTDSYEQYF.

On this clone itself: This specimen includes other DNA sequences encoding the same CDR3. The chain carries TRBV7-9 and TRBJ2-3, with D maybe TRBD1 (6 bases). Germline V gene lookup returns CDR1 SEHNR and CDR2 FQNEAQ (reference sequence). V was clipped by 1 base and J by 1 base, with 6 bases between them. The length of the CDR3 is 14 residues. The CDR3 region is CASSLGQGTDTQYF. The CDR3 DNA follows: TGTGCCAGCAGCTTAGGACAGGGCACAGATACGCAGTATTTT.

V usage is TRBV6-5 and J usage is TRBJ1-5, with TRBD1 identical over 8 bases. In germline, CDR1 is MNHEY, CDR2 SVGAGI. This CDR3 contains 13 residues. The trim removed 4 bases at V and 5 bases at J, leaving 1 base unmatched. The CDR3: CASSSGGDQPQHF. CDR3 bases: TGTGCCAGCAGTTCAGGGGGCGATCAGCCCCAGCATTTT.

CDR3 loop: CATSRDSYNEQFF. DNA for the CDR3: TGTGCCACCAGCAGGGACAGTTACAATGAGCAGTTCTTC. V and J are TRBV15 and TRBJ2-1, with a tentative D call TRBD1 (6 bases). CDR1 LNHNV and CDR2 YYDKDF come from the germline V gene (reference sequence). Trimming took off 3 bases at V and 4 bases at J, with 7 bases between the two ends. The CDR3 totals 13 residues.

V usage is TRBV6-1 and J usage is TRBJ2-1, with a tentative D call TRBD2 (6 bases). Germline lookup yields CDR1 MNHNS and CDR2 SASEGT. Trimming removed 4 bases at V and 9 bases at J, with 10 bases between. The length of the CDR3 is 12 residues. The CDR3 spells CASSGDSGEQFF. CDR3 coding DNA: TGTGCCAGCAGTGGGGACTCCGGTGAGCAGTTCTTC.

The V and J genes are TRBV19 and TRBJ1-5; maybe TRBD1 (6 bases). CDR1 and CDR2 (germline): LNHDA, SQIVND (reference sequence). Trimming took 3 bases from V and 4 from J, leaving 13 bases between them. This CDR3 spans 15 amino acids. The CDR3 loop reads CASSIPGTPNQPQHF. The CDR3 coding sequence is TGTGCCAGTAGTATTCCAGGGACACCTAATCAGCCCCAGCATTTT.

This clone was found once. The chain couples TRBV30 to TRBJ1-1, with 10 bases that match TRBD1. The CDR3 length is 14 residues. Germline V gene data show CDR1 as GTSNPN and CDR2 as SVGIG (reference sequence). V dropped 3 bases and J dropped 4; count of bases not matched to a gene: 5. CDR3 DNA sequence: TGTGCCTGGAGCCCCGACAGGGGGCCCACTGAAGCTTTCTTT. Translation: CAWSPDRGPTEAFF.

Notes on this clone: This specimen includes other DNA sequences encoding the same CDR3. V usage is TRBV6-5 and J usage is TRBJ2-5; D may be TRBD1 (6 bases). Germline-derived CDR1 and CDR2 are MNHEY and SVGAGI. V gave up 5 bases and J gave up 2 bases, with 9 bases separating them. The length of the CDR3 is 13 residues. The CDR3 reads CASSRTVQETQYF. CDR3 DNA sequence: TGTGCCAGCAGTAGGACAGTTCAAGAGACCCAGTACTTC.

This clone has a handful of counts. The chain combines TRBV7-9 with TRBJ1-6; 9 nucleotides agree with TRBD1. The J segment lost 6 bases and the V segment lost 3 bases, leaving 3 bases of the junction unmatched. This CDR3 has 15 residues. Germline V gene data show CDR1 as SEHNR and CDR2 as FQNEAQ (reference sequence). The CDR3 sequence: CASSLGTGPNSPLHF. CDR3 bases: TGTGCCAGCAGCTTGGGGACAGGGCCTAATTCACCCCTCCACTTT.

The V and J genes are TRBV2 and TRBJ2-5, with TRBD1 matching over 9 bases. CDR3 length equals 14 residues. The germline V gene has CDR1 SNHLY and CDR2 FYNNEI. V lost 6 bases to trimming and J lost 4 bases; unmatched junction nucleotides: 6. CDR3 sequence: CASRRGGQGETQYF. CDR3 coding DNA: TGTGCCAGCAGGAGGGGGGGACAGGGAGAGACCCAGTACTTC.

The CDR3 loop is CASMGSSNQPQHF. The CDR3 nucleotides are TGTGCCAGCATGGGGTCCAGCAATCAGCCCCAGCATTTT. The chain combines TRBV28 with TRBJ1-5, with D hard to call. This CDR3 is built from 13 residues. CDR1 is MDHEN, CDR2 SYDVKM, per germline. The germline V and J ends were trimmed by 7 bases and 1 base, with 8 bases remaining between them. Full variable domain (missing parts from reference TRBV28 and TRBJ1-5): DVKVTQSSRYLVKRTGEKVFLECVQDMDHENMFWYRQDPGLGLRLIYFSYDVKMKEKGDIPEGYSVSREKKERFSLILESASTNQTSMYLCASMGSSNQPQHFGDGTRLSIL.

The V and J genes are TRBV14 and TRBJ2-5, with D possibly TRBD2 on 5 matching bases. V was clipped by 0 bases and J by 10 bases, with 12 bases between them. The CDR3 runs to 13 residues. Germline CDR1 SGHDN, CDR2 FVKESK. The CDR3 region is CASSQDMMRVQYF. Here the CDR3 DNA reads TGTGCCAGCAGCCAAGACATGATGAGGGTCCAGTACTTC.

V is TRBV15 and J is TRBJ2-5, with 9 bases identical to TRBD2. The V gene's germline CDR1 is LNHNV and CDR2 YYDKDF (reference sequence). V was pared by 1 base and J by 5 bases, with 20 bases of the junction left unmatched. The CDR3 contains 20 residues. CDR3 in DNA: TGTGCCACCAGCAGAGCGGGTCTGGGGACTAGCCTTTCAGAGGGGGAGACCCAGTACTTC. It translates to CATSRAGLGTSLSEGETQYF.

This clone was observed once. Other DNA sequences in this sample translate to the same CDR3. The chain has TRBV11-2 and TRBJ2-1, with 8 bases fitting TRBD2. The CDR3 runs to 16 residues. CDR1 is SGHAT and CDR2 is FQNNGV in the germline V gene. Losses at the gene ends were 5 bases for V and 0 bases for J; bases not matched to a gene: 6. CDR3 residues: CASSTVAGSSYNEQFF. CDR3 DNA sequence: TGTGCCAGCAGCACCGTAGCGGGGAGCTCCTACAATGAGCAGTTCTTC.